This T cell receptor (beta chain) was sequenced in a study of blood T cells in healthy people across ages (dated by TCRdb to the mid-2010s). Some background on the complete study: In model experiments, roughly one uniquely barcoded TCR beta cDNA molecule per two T cells was captured by template switching. The study measured age-related changes in TCR beta repertoire diversity using deep sequencing normalized with unique cDNA molecular identifiers. The donors were divided into four age groups: young (average around 16 years), middle-aged (about 39), aged (roughly 66) and long-lived (roughly 82). Donors of different ages were randomly distributed across sequencing lanes to avoid experimental bias. For two donors (one aged 18 to 30 and one aged 80 or older), the study analyzed two additional independent replicas of 1 million unique cDNA reads from the same blood draw.

The library was built by means of 5' RACE. Sequencing was performed on an Illumina HiSeq 2500. The second PCR ran for roughly 6 to 11 cycles and used a J-beta primer mix along with a sample-barcoded 5' primer. A template-switch 5' adaptor carrying 12 random nucleotides introduced a unique molecular identifier onto each TCR beta cDNA molecule. Each sample yielded at least 2.5 million CDR3-containing paired-end reads. The Mint cDNA synthesis kit, primed by a TRBC-specific oligonucleotide, was used to synthesize first-strand cDNA from all RNA. All cDNA was treated with uracil-DNA glycosylase and then went through a first 18-cycle PCR with the universal primers M1SS and BC2_uni_R. From the authors' description of their analysis: For normalization, 1 million high-quality reads were randomly selected from each sample, with every read carrying a distinct molecular identifier. Reads sharing molecular identifiers were discarded rather than binned into consensus sequences. MiTCR, set to a Q25 quality threshold and the strictest error-elimination algorithm, was used for CDR3 identification, clonotype clustering and error correction. A nonparametric unseen species model with Euler transformation was used to estimate lower-bound total TCR beta diversity. The public reads were quality trimmed at Q25 with fastp and then assembled into clones with MiXCR by TCRdb, keeping productive beta chains. Every distinct CDR3 protein forms one entry, paired with its most common genes and DNA. V and J calls and clone size were set by TCRdb, not the authors. The sample profile shows 1.4 million to 1.5 million distinct CDR3 sequences; around 39% of them were found once. Less than 8% of the sample is in the top ten clones.

Including cysteine and phenylalanine, the CDR3 has 16 amino acids. The read is trimmed to its CDR3 DNA, 48 bases read in frame from base 1. Via the germline V gene, CDR1 is MGHRA and CDR2 YSYEKL. V gives up 5 bases and J gives up 0 bases, and the segment between their germline ends measures 14 bases. In its sample, this clonotype was seen a few times. Which antigen it targets is not known. Base-call qualities are not available, and no considerably larger clone is one nucleotide away. The donors were 40 or so Caucasian individuals from Russia, aged roughly 6 to 100 years, who were systemically healthy. Around 9.8 milliliters of peripheral blood were collected from each donor into EDTA-treated Vacutainer tubes. Ficoll-Paque density-gradient centrifugation was used to isolate PBMCs, with at least 6 million per sample. Trizol reagent was used to extract total RNA from PBMCs, with at least 5 micrograms per sample. The percentages of naive CD45RAhigh/CD27high T cells were determined by flow cytometry on a PBMC aliquot from every donor.

On the study overall, not on this receptor specifically: As age increased, observed TCR beta diversity per million T cells dropped in a roughly linear way, and a significant reduction was already evident by age about 40. Total diversity estimates from one million sequenced T cells were considered lower bounds and underestimates. There was a strong correlation between observed TCR beta diversity and the percentage of naive T cells measured by flow cytometry. Bulk unsorted PBMC profiling prevented conclusive comparison of naive and antigen-experienced compartments. Compared with the aged group, the long-lived group had more naive CD4+ T cells, fewer expanded clones and increased TCR diversity, suggesting age selection. Because the CMV infection status of the donors was unknown, age-related changes in expanded clonotypes may potentially have been confounded.

Specimen: blood. The TCR comes from a woman under 30 in good health. The chain is encoded by TRBV4-1 joined to TRBJ2-1, and the D gene may be TRBD2, 5 bases matching. The nucleotides read TGCGCCAGCAGCGCCCAATCGGGAAGCTCCTACAATGAGCAGTTCTTC. It codes for CASSAQSGSSYNEQFF.